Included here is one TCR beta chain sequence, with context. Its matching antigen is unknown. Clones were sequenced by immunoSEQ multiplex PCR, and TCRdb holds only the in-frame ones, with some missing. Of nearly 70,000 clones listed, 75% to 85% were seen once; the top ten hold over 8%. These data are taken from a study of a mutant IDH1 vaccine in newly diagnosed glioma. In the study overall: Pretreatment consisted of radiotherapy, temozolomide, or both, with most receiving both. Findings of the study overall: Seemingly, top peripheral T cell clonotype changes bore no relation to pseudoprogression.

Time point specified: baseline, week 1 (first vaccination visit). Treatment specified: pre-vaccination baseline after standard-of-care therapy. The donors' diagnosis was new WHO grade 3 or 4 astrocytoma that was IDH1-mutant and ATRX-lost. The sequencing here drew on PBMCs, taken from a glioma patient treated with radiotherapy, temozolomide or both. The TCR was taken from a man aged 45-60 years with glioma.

CDR3 residues: CASSLAEANYGYTF. The CDR3 coding sequence is TGCGCCAGCAGCTTGGCAGAAGCTAACTATGGCTACACCTTC. The chain recombines TRBV5-1 with TRBJ1-2; D uncertain. V dropped 0 bases and J dropped 0 bases, with 6 bases sitting between them. There are 14 residues in the CDR3. In germline, CDR1 is SGHRS, CDR2 YFSETQ.